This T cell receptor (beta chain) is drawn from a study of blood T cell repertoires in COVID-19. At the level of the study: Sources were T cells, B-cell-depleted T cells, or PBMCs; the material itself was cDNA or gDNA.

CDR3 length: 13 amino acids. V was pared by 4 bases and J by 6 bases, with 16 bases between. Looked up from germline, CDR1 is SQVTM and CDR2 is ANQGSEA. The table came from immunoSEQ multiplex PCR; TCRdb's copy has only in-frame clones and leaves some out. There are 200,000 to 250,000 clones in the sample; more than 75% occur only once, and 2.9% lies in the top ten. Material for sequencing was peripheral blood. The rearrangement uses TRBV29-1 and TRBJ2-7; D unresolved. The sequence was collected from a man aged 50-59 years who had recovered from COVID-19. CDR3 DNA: TGCAGCGTTGTCCGGCCAGGCCCAGGCGAGCAGTACTTC. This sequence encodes CSVVRPGPGEQYF.